Each of the 4 T cell receptor beta chains below was sequenced from the same sample in a study of blood T cell repertoires in COVID-19 (TCRdb year 2020). The library was generated by the immunoSEQ multiplex PCR assay. TCRdb carries this immuneACCESS record with in-frame sequences only. Its versions omit some clonotypes, under half of them owing to an unresolved V gene in the studies checked, with the rest unexplained. The sample profile shows approximately 73,000 clones; around 86% of them were found once. Jointly, the top ten make up around 1.9% of the sample. Sequenced sample: peripheral blood. These receptors all come from a woman aged 55-69 years with acute or convalescent COVID-19.

The CDR3 DNA is TGTGCCAGCAGCGTCTCGGGCGCTAGCGTTTCCTACAATGAGCAGTTCTTC. Translating it yields CASSVSGASVSYNEQFF. V gene TRBV9 combines with J gene TRBJ2-1; D might be TRBD2 (6 bases). Germline V gene sequence: CDR1 SGDLS, CDR2 YYNGEE. V dropped 2 bases and J dropped 1 base, with 16 bases sitting between them. The length of the CDR3 is 17 residues.

V is TRBV3-1 (or the pseudogene TRBV3-2) and J is TRBJ2-1; D may be TRBD1 (5 bases). Trimming removed 1 base from V and 5 bases from J, with 15 bases in between. Germline CDR1 and CDR2: LGHDT and YNNKEL (reference sequence). The CDR3 contains 16 residues. CDR3 DNA: TGTGCCAGCAGCCAAGGCGACAGCCCCAAACACAATGAGCAGTTCTTC. This translates into CASSQGDSPKHNEQFF.

The chain carries TRBV9 and TRBJ2-5; 14 bases match TRBD2. The CDR3 is 17 residues long. Looked up from germline, CDR1 is SGDLS and CDR2 is YYNGEE. The V gene end was trimmed by 3 bases and the J gene end by 2 bases; junction bases not matched to a gene: 6. The chain's CDR3 is CASSARGLAGVQETQYF. The CDR3 nucleotides read TGTGCCAGCAGCGCCCGGGGACTAGCGGGGGTTCAAGAGACCCAGTACTTC. Filled out from reference TRBV9 and TRBJ2-5, the complete variable domain reads DSGVTQTPKHLITATGQRVTLRCSPRSGDLSVYWYQQSLDQGLQFLIQYYNGEERAKGNILERFSAQQFPDLHSELNLSSLELGDSALYFCASSARGLAGVQETQYFGPGTRLLVL.

The chain links TRBV3-1 (or the pseudogene TRBV3-2) to TRBJ1-3; D perhaps matches TRBD1 (6 bases). The V gene lost 1 base and the J gene lost 3 bases, with 7 bases spanning the gap. CDR3 length equals 14 residues. CDR1 is LGHDT and CDR2 is YNNKEL in the germline V gene (reference sequence). The CDR3 sequence is CASSQGGGGNTIYF. The CDR3 coding sequence is TGTGCCAGCAGCCAAGGAGGGGGTGGAAACACCATATATTTT.